These T cell receptor beta chains were read from a single sample in a study of shared clonotypes between healthy human individuals. Assay: immunoSEQ multiplex PCR; the TCRdb copy retains only in-frame clones and omits some. The sample holds some 2,100,000 clones, 95% seen once. Sequencing was performed on naive CD4+ T cells sorted from blood. The receptors originated from a man between 18 and 35 years old in good health. Each CDR3 is given with its conserved first and last residue. D genes are given only for firm matches. A row's size may be missing; if present it is once, few, many or a size class.

NA	TRBV13	NA	TRBJ1-4	TGTGCCAGCAGCGCACGGGCAGGCTCCGATGAAAAACTGTTTTTT	CASSARAGSDEKLFF
NA	TRBV28	NA	TRBJ1-1	TGTGCCAGCAGTTTACGGGTAGGGGCGCCAAACACTGAAGCTTTCTTT	CASSLRVGAPNTEAFF
NA	TRBV19	TRBD1	TRBJ2-7	TGTGCCAGTAGCGGACAGGCCATGGGGTACGAGCAGTACTTC	CASSGQAMGYEQYF
NA	TRBV5-6	TRBD2	TRBJ2-3	TGTGCCAGCAGTTATGGACTAGCGGGGGGATCCACAGATACGCAGTATTTT	CASSYGLAGGSTDTQYF
NA	TRBV28	NA	TRBJ2-2	TGTGCCAGCAGTCGGAGGGCCGGGACAGAGGACACCGGGGAGCTGTTTTTT	CASSRRAGTEDTGELFF
NA	TRBV5-1	NA	TRBJ1-3	TGCGCCAGCAGCTTTGCAGGTTTCGCTGGAAACACCATATATTTT	CASSFAGFAGNTIYF
NA	TRBV18	NA	TRBJ2-3	TGTGCCAGCTCAGCTATGACAGGAGGGGGCACAGATACGCAGTATTTT	CASSAMTGGGTDTQYF
NA	TRBV2	TRBD2	TRBJ2-5	TGTGCCAGCAAACTAGCGCCTTTCGGGACCCAGTACTTC	CASKLAPFGTQYF
NA	TRBV5-1	TRBD2	TRBJ2-7	TGCGCCAGCAGCTTGGGAGCGGGGGGGCCCTACGAGCAGTACTTC	CASSLGAGGPYEQYF
NA	TRBV6-5	TRBD1	TRBJ1-1	TGTGCCAGCAGATTGGGACAGGGGGTAGATGAAGCTTTCTTT	CASRLGQGVDEAFF
NA	TRBV7-2	NA	TRBJ2-1	TGTGCCAGCAGACTATCGGGACAAACCTACAATGAGCAGTTCTTC	CASRLSGQTYNEQFF
NA	TRBV5-1	NA	TRBJ1-2	TGCGCCAGTAGGGGTATTCTCCAAAACTATGGCTACACCTTC	CASRGILQNYGYTF
NA	TRBV10-3	TRBD1	TRBJ1-1	TGTGCCATCAGCCAGGGGGTCTCGGACACTGAAGCTTTCTTT	CAISQGVSDTEAFF
NA	TRBV5-4	TRBD1	TRBJ2-1	TGTGCCAGCAGCTTTCGGACAGGGCCCTACAATGAGCAGTTCTTC	CASSFRTGPYNEQFF
NA	TRBV28	NA	TRBJ2-2	TGTGCCAGCAGTTGGGGGTCAGTTACCGGGGAGCTGTTTTTT	CASSWGSVTGELFF
once	TRBV6-5	TRBD2	TRBJ2-7	TGTGCCAGCAGCGAGGGACTAGCGGGATACGAGCAGTACTTC	CASSEGLAGYEQYF
once	TRBV6-5	TRBD1	TRBJ2-3	TGTGCCAGCAGTTACTCCTCAGGGACAGGGGCAGATACGCAGTATTTT	CASSYSSGTGADTQYF
NA	TRBV6-6	NA	TRBJ2-7	TGTGCCAGCACTACGGGGGGGACAGGGAGGACCGAGCAGTACTTC	CASTTGGTGRTEQYF
NA	TRBV5-1	TRBD1	TRBJ2-5	TGCGCCAGCAGCACCCTCCGACAGGGACAAGAGACCCAGTACTTC	CASSTLRQGQETQYF
NA	TRBV7-9	NA	TRBJ1-6	TGTGCCAGCAGCTTATTAGGAATTGGGAATTCACCCCTCCACTTT	CASSLLGIGNSPLHF
NA	TRBV15	NA	TRBJ1-5	TGTGCCACCAGCAGAGCCTTAAATCAGCCCCAGCATTTT	CATSRALNQPQHF
NA	TRBV6-1	NA	TRBJ1-2	TGTGCCAGCAGTAAAGGGCCCAACTATGGCTACACCTTC	CASSKGPNYGYTF
few	TRBV10-3	TRBD1	TRBJ1-6	TGTGCCATCACTGAAGACAGGGCTTCACCCCTCCACTTT	CAITEDRASPLHF
NA	TRBV29-1	NA	TRBJ1-5	TGCAGCGTCTCGCCCGGGGAGGATCAGCCCCAGCATTTT	CSVSPGEDQPQHF